The source of this T cell receptor (beta chain) is a study of blood T cell repertoires in COVID-19. Study overall: Some COVID-19 samples were acute and others convalescent; all came from the United States, Italy and Spain. T cells, B-cell-depleted T cells, or PBMCs provided the cDNA or gDNA that served as material.

How the authors handled the data: The assay estimated nucleated cells by amplifying reference gene primers. Clones were read by immunoSEQ multiplex PCR, and TCRdb kept only the in-frame ones, dropping some. D and trimming come from the DNA, and the V and J calls and clone size come from that table. The sample holds about 190,000 clones; around 90% are singletons and the top ten take roughly 6.7%. Germline loops: CDR1 SGHVS, CDR2 FQNEAQ. This CDR3 is 15 amino acids long. V was trimmed by 0 bases and J by 7 bases, leaving 13 bases between them. The TCR sequence derives from a middle-aged man with acute or convalescent COVID-19. The sample comprised peripheral blood. The rearrangement joins TRBV7-8 to TRBJ1-5; D not certain. CDR3 region: CASSLAGRVGQPQHF. The CDR3 coding sequence is TGTGCCAGCAGCTTAGCGGGGAGGGTGGGCCAGCCCCAGCATTTT.